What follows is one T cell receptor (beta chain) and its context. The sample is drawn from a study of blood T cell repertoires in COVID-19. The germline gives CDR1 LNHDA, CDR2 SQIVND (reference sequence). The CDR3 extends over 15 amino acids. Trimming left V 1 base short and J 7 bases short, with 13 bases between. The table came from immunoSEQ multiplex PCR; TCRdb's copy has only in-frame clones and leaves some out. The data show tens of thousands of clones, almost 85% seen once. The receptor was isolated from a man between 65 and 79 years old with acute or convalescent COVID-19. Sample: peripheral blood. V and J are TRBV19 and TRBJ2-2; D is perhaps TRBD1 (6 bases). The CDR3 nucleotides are TGTGCCAGTAGTATAGGAGACAGGTCCCTCGGGGAGCTGTTTTTT. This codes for CASSIGDRSLGELFF.